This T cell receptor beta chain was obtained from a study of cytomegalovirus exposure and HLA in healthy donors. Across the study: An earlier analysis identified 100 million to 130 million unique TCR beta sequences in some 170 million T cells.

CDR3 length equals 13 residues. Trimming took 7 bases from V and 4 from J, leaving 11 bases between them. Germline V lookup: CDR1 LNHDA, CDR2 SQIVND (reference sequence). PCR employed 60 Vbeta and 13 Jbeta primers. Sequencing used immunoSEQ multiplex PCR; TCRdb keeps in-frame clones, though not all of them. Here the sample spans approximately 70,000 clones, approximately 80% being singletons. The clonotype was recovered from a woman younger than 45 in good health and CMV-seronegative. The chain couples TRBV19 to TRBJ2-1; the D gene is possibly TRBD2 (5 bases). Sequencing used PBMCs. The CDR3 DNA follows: TGTGCCAGTACCATACGAGGGTACAATGAGCAGTTCTTC. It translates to CASTIRGYNEQFF. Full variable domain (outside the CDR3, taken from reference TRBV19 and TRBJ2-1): DGGITQSPKYLFRKEGQNVTLSCEQNLNHDAMYWYRQDPGQGLRLIYYSQIVNDFQKGDIAEGYSVSREKKESFPLTVTSAQKNPTAFYLCASTIRGYNEQFFGPGTRLTVL.